This entry describes one TCR beta chain. Its antigen is not known. This specimen comes from a study of breast tumors, draining lymph nodes, adjacent tissues. General observations from the study: Compared with lymph nodes, tumors were less diverse; compared with nontumor tissue, more. Most tumor T cells seemingly derive from lymph node, then expand in tumor. That most tumor T cells come from lymph nodes remained unproven.

The lymph nodes were axillary draining lymph nodes from breast cancer patients. Germline V gene sequence: CDR1 MNHEY, CDR2 SVGAGI. This CDR3 is built from 17 residues. The V end was cut by 6 bases, the J end by 0 bases, with 19 bases between. TCRdb called the multiplex PCR reads again in MiXCR, with one record for every CDR3 protein. The table includes more than 250,000 distinct CDR3 sequences, 30% to 35% detected once. The chain carries TRBV6-5 and TRBJ2-3; D perhaps matches TRBD2 (6 bases). The TCR sequence derives from a female donor with breast cancer. Some clones in this sample may be carry-over from other donors' samples. The sequenced sample was axillary lymph node tissue. The CDR3 region has the DNA TGTGCCAGCAGCCGACTAGTCTGGTCCCTAAGCACAGATACGCAGTATTTT. This encodes CASSRLVWSLSTDTQYF.